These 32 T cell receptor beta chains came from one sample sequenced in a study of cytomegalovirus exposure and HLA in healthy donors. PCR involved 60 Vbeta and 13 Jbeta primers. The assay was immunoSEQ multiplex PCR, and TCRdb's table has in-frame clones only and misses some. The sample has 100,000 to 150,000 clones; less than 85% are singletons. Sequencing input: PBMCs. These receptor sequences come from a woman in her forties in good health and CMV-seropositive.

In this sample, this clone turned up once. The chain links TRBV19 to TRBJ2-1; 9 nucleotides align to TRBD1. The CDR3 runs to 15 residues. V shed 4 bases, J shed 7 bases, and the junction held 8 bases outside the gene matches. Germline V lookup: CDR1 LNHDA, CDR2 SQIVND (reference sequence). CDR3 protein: CASSTGQGFANEQFF. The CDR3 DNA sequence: TGTGCCAGTAGTACGGGACAGGGTTTTGCAAATGAGCAGTTCTTC.

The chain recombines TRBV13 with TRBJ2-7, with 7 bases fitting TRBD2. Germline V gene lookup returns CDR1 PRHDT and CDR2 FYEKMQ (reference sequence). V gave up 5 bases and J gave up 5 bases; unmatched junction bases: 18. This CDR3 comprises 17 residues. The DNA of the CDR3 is TGTGCCAGCAGCCGAAATGGGAGGGGCCAGGAGGGCCACGAGCAGTACTTC. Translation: CASSRNGRGQEGHEQYF. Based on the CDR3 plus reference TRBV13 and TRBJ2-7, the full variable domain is AAGVIQSPRHLIKEKRETATLKCYPIPRHDTVYWYQQGPGQDPQFLISFYEKMQSDKGSIPDRFSAQQFSDYHSELNMSSLELGDSALYFCASSRNGRGQEGHEQYFGPGTRLTVT.

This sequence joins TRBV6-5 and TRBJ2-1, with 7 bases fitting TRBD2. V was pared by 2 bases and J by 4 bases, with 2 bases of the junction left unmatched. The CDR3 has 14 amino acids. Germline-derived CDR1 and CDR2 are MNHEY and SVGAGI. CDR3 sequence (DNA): TGTGCCAGCAGTTACGCTAGCGGATACAATGAGCAGTTCTTC. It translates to CASSYASGYNEQFF.

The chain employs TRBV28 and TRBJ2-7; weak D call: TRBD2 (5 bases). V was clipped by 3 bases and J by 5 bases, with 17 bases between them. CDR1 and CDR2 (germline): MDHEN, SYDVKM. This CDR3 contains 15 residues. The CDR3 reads CASSFPPASSNEQYF. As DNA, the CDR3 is TGTGCCAGCAGTTTCCCCCCCGCCTCTAGCAACGAGCAGTACTTC.

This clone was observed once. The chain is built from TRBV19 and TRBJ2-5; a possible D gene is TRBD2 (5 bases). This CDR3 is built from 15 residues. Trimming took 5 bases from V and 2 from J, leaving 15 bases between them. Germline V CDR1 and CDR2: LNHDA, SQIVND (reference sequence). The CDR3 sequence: CASSAPGLIQETQYF. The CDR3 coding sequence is TGTGCCAGTAGTGCCCCAGGACTGATTCAAGAGACCCAGTACTTC.

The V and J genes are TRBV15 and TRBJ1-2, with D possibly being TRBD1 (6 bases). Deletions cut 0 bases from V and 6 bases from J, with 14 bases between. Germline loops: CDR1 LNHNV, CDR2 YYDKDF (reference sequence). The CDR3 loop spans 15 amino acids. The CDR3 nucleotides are TGTGCCACCAGCAGAGAGGCCAGGGGCCACCATGGCTACACCTTC. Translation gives CATSREARGHHGYTF.

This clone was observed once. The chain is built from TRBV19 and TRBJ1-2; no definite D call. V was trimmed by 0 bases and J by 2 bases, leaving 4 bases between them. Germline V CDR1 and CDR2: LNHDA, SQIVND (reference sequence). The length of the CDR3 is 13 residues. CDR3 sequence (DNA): TGTGCCAGTAGTATAGACCCAAACTATGGCTACACCTTC. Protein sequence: CASSIDPNYGYTF.

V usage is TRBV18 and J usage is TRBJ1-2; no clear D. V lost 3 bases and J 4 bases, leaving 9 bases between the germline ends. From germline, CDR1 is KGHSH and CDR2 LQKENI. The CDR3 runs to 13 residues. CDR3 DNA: TGTGCCAGCTCACCGGGAGAAGGCTATGGCTACACCTTC. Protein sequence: CASSPGEGYGYTF.

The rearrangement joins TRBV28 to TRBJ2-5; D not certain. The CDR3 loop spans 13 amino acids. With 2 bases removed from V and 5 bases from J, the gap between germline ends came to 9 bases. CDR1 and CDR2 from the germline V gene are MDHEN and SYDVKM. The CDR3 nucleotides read TGTGCCAGCAGTTTACCCCCCCGGGAGACCCAGTACTTC. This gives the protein CASSLPPRETQYF.

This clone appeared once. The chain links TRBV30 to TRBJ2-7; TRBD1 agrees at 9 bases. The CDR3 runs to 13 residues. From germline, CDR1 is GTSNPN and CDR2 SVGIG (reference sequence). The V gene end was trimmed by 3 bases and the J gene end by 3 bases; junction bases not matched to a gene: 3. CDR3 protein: CAWSRGQGYEQYF. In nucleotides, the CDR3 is TGTGCCTGGAGCCGGGGACAGGGCTACGAGCAGTACTTC.

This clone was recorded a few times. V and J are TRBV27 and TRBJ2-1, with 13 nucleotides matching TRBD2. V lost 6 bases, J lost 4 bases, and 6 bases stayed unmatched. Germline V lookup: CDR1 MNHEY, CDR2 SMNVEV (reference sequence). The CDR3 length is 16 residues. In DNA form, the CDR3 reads TGTGCCAGCAGAGAGGGACTAGCGGGAATATACAATGAGCAGTTCTTC. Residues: CASREGLAGIYNEQFF.

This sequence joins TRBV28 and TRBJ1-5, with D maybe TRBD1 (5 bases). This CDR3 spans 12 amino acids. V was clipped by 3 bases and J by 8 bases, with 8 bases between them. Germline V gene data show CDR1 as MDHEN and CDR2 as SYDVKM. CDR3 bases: TGTGCCAGCAGTTTGCCGGGGGAGCCCCAGCATTTT. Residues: CASSLPGEPQHF.

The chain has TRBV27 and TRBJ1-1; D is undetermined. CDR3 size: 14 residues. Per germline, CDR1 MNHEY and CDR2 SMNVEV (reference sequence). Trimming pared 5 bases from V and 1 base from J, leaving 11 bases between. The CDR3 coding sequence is TGTGCCAGCAGTGGTTCCTTACAGAACACTGAAGCTTTCTTT. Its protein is CASSGSLQNTEAFF.

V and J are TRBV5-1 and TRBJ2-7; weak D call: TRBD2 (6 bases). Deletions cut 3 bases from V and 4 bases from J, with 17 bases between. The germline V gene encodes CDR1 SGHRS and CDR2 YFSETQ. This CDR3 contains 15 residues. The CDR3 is CASSSMGGDGYEQYF. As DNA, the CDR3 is TGCGCCAGCAGCTCCATGGGGGGAGACGGGTACGAGCAGTACTTC.

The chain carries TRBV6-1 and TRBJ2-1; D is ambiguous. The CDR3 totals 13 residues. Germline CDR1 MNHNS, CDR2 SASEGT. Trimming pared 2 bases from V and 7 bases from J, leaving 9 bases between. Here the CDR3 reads CASSERAGNEQFF. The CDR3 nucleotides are TGTGCCAGCAGTGAAAGAGCCGGGAATGAGCAGTTCTTC.

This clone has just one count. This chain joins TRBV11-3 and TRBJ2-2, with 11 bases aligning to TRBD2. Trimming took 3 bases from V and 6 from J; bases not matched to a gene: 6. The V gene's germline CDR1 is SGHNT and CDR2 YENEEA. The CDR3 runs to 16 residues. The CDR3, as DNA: TGTGCCAGCAGCTTTTTTAGCGGGAGGGCCGCCGGGGAGCTGTTTTTT. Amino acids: CASSFFSGRAAGELFF.

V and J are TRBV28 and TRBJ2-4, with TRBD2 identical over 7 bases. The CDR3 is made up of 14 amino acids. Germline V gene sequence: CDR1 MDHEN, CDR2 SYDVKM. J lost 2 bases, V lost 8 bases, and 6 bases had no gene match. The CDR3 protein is CASSLGGTKNIQYF. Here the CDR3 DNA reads TGTGCCAGCTCCCTGGGGGGGACCAAAAACATTCAGTACTTC.

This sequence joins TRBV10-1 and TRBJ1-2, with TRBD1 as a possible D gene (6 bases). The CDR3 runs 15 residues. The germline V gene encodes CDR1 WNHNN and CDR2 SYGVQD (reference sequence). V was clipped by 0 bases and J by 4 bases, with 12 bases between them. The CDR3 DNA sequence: TGCGCCAGCAGTGAGTCGGGGGGGGCGGGCTATGGCTACACCTTC. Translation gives CASSESGGAGYGYTF.

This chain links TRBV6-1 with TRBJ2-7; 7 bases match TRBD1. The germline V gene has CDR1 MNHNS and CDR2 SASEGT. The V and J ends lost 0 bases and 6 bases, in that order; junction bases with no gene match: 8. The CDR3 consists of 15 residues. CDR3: CASSEAPGQSSEQYF. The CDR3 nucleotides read TGTGCCAGCAGTGAAGCCCCGGGACAGAGTTCCGAGCAGTACTTC.

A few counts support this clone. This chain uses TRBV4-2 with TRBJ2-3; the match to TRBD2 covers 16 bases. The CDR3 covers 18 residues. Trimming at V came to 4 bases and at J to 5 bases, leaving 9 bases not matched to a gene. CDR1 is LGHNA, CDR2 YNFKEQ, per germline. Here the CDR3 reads CASSPPGLAGGMGDTQYF. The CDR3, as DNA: TGTGCCAGCAGCCCGCCGGGACTAGCGGGAGGGATGGGAGATACGCAGTATTTT.

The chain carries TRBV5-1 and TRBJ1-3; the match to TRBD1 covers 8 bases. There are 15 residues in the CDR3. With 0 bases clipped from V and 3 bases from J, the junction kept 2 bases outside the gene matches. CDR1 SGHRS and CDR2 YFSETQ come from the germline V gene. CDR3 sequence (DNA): TGCGCCAGCAGCTTGGAGACAGGGGATGGAAACACCATATATTTT. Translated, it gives CASSLETGDGNTIYF.

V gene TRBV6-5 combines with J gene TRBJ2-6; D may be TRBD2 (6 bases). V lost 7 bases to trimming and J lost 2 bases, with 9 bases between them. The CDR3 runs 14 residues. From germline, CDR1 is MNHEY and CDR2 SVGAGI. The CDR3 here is CASKAGTGANVLTF. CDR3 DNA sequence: TGTGCCAGCAAGGCGGGGACTGGGGCCAACGTCCTGACTTTC.

The CDR3 bases are TGTGCCAGCAGCCAAGCGGGACAGGGAGTGTGGAATTCACCCCTCCACTTT. It specifies CASSQAGQGVWNSPLHF. The rearrangement links TRBV14 to TRBJ1-6, with TRBD1 matching 9 bases. V was clipped by 1 base and J by 7 bases; unmatched bases: 8. Germline values: CDR1 SGHDN, CDR2 FVKESK. The CDR3 has 17 amino acids.

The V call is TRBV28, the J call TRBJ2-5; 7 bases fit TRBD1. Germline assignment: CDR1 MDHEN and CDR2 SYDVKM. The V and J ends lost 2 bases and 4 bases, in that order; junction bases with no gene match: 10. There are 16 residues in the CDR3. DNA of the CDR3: TGTGCCAGCAGTTTACCCAAGGACGGGACAGCAGAGACCCAGTACTTC. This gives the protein CASSLPKDGTAETQYF.

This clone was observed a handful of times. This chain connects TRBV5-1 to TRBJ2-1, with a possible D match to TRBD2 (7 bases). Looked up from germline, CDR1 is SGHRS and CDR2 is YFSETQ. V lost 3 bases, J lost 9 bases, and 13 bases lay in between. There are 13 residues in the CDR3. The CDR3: CASSYAGEGEQFF. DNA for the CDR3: TGCGCCAGCAGCTACGCAGGGGAGGGTGAGCAGTTCTTC.

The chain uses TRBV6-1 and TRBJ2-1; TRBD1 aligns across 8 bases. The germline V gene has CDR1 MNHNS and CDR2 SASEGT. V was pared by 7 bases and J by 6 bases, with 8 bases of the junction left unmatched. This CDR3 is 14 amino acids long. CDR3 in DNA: TGTGCCAGCACCGCCCAGGGGGCTACCAATGAGCAGTTCTTC. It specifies CASTAQGATNEQFF.

The CDR3 DNA reads TGCGCCAGCAGCACAGGACTAGCGGGAGTTTCCGGGGAGCTGTTTTTT. As protein: CASSTGLAGVSGELFF. The chain carries TRBV5-1 and TRBJ2-2; 13 positions match TRBD2. From germline, CDR1 is SGHRS and CDR2 YFSETQ. The CDR3 extends over 16 amino acids. The V segment lost 4 bases and the J segment 6 bases; nucleotides outside the gene matches: 6.

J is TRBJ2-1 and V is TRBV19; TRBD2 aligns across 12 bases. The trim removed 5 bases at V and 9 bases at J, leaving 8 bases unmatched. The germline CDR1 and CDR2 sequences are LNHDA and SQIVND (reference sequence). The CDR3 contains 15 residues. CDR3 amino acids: CASSLSSGRAGEQFF. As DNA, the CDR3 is TGTGCCAGTAGTCTGTCTAGCGGGAGGGCTGGTGAGCAGTTCTTC. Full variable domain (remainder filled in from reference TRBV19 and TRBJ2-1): DGGITQSPKYLFRKEGQNVTLSCEQNLNHDAMYWYRQDPGQGLRLIYYSQIVNDFQKGDIAEGYSVSREKKESFPLTVTSAQKNPTAFYLCASSLSSGRAGEQFFGPGTRLTVL.

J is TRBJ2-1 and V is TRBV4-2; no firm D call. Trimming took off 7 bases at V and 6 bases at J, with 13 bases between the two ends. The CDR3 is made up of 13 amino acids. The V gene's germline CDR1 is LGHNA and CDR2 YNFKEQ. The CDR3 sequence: CASTWRHFNEQFF. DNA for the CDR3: TGTGCCAGCACTTGGCGGCACTTCAATGAGCAGTTCTTC.

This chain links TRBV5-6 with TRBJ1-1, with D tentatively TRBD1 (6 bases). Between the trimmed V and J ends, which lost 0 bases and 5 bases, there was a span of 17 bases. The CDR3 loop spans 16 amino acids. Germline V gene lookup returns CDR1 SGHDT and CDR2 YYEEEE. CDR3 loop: CASSLDIKGGGTEAFF. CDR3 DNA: TGTGCCAGCAGCTTGGACATAAAGGGGGGAGGGACTGAAGCTTTCTTT.

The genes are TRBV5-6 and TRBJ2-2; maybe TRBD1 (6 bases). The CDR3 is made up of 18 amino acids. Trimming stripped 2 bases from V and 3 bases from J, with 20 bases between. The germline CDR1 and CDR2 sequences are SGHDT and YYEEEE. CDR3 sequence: CASSLFLDSRRYTGELFF. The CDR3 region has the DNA TGTGCCAGCAGCTTATTCCTGGACAGTCGACGTTACACCGGGGAGCTGTTTTTT.

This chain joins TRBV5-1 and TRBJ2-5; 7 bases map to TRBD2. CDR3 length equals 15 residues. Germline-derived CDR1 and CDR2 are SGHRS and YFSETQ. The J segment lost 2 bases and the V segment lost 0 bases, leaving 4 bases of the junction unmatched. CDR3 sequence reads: CASSLGTGGQETQYF. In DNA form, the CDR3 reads TGCGCCAGCAGCTTGGGAACGGGGGGACAAGAGACCCAGTACTTC.